A single T cell receptor (beta chain) is shown here with its context. This CDR3 has 15 amino acids. Germline V gives CDR1 MNHEY, CDR2 SMNVEV (reference sequence). V shed 3 bases and J shed 8 bases, with 14 bases lying between them. The sample is drawn from a study of blood T cell repertoires in COVID-19. TCRdb's copy holds only in-frame clones and misses some; the assay was immunoSEQ multiplex PCR. The sample has tens of thousands of clones, 86% seen once. The receptor comes from a man aged 30 to 45 with acute or convalescent COVID-19. The V call is TRBV27, the J call TRBJ1-6; possibly TRBD1 for D (6 bases). Sequencing was carried out using peripheral blood. The CDR3 bases are TGTGCCAGCAGTTTTGAAGGGGGTAGTTATTCACCCCTCCACTTT. This gives the protein CASSFEGGSYSPLHF.